Listed here is a single TCR beta chain. This sample is drawn from a study of T cell changes during pregnancy in multiple sclerosis. Clones were read by immunoSEQ multiplex PCR, and TCRdb kept only the in-frame ones, dropping some. This table has tens of thousands of clones, roughly 92% appearing once. This clonotype originated in a female donor with multiple sclerosis, enrolled in a pregnancy study. Sequencing was performed on CD8+ T cells from peripheral blood mononuclear cells, taken in the second trimester of pregnancy.

CDR3 in amino acids: CASSHGQGLYEQYF. CDR3 nucleotide sequence: TGTGCCAGCAGCCACGGACAGGGACTCTACGAGCAGTACTTC. This chain links TRBV7-9 with TRBJ2-7; 8 nucleotides agree with TRBD1. V lost 5 bases, J lost 3 bases, and 6 bases stayed unmatched. This CDR3 has 14 amino acids. Germline lookup yields CDR1 SEHNR and CDR2 FQNEAQ (reference sequence).